This is a list of T cell receptor beta chains from one sample in a study of CD8 T cells in ankylosing spondylitis. One entry per CDR3 protein, called by TCRdb with MiXCR from the 5' RACE reads. The repertoire includes under 300,000 distinct CDR3 sequences, about 10% of them detected once, and around 6.5% sits in the top ten. Source material: blood, either unsorted or a sorted T cell fraction (not recorded which). The receptor source for this set is a male donor with ankylosing spondylitis or in good health (not recorded which). CDR3s include the opening cysteine and the closing phenylalanine or tryptophan. D genes are given only for firm matches. Clone size appears in some rows only: once, few, many, or a class for an expanded clone.

D	J	size	V	CDR3	DNA
TRBD2	TRBJ2-1	many	TRBV18	CASSPGLDYLGEQFF	TGTGCCAGCTCACCGGGACTAGATTACCTCGGTGAGCAGTTCTTC
-	TRBJ2-3	few	TRBV5-1	CASSSGESRFTDTQYF	TGCGCCAGCAGCTCGGGGGAGTCTCGGTTCACAGATACGCAGTATTTT
TRBD2	TRBJ2-3	-	TRBV7-6	CASSKVTEREEYTDTQYF	TGTGCCAGCAGTAAGGTCACCGAGCGGGAGGAGTACACAGATACGCAGTATTTT
-	TRBJ1-6	many	TRBV11-2	CASSLERNSPLHF	TGTGCCAGCAGCTTAGAAAGGAATTCACCCCTCCACTTT
TRBD1	TRBJ2-2	many	TRBV7-2	CASSLGTGENTGELFF	TGTGCCAGCAGCTTGGGGACAGGCGAGAACACCGGGGAGCTGTTTTTT
-	TRBJ2-5	few	TRBV7-9	CASSSVTGRQETQYF	TGTGCCAGCAGCTCCGTTACGGGGCGACAAGAGACCCAGTACTTC
TRBD2	TRBJ2-1	-	TRBV7-8	CASSFLFGRRSYNEQFF	TGTGCCAGCAGCTTCCTATTCGGGAGGAGGTCCTACAATGAGCAGTTCTTC
TRBD1	TRBJ1-3	many	TRBV9	CASSAVTGSGNTIYF	TGTGCCAGCAGCGCCGTGACAGGGTCTGGAAACACCATATATTTT
TRBD1	TRBJ1-1	few	TRBV7-9	CASSSTDRGGWNTEAFF	TGTGCCAGCAGCTCAACAGACAGGGGCGGCTGGAACACTGAAGCTTTCTTT
-	TRBJ2-3	-	TRBV11-2	CASSYSMGSTDTQYF	TGTGCCAGCAGCTATAGTATGGGGAGCACAGATACGCAGTATTTT
-	TRBJ2-2	-	TRBV9	CASSVAGQIGTGELFF	TGTGCCAGCAGCGTGGCGGGGCAGATAGGAACCGGGGAGCTGTTTTTT
-	TRBJ2-6	many	TRBV12-3/TRBV12-4	CASSLRQVSSGANVLTF	TGTGCCAGCAGCCTCCGACAGGTTTCGTCTGGGGCCAACGTCCTGACTTTC
TRBD2	TRBJ2-1	few	TRBV29-1	CSVLRLAGGGEQFF	TGCAGCGTCCTCAGACTAGCGGGGGGCGGGGAGCAGTTCTTC
-	TRBJ2-2	-	TRBV15	CATSRDQGANTGELFF	TGTGCCACCAGCAGAGATCAAGGGGCGAACACCGGGGAGCTGTTTTTT
-	TRBJ2-5	-	TRBV9	CVSSVANQETQYF	TGTGTCAGCAGCGTAGCTAACCAAGAGACCCAGTACTTC
-	TRBJ1-6	few	TRBV7-2	CASSSFGTSGSPLHF	TGTGCCAGCAGCTCATTCGGGACAAGTGGGTCACCCCTCCACTTT
TRBD1	TRBJ1-2	many	TRBV10-3	CAISEGGNYGYTF	TGTGCCATCAGTGAAGGGGGCAACTATGGCTACACCTTC
TRBD1	TRBJ2-7	many	TRBV20-1	CSAKVRGSLEQYF	TGCAGTGCTAAGGTCAGGGGGAGTCTCGAGCAGTACTTC
-	TRBJ2-5	many	TRBV7-9	CASSLTNRRETQYF	TGTGCCAGCAGCTTAACCAACCGTCGGGAGACCCAGTACTTC
-	TRBJ2-5	-	TRBV2	CASSVLVRETQYF	TGTGCCAGCAGTGTCCTAGTAAGGGAGACCCAGTACTTC
-	TRBJ2-2	few	TRBV9	CASSRDRPTGELFF	TGTGCCAGCAGCCGAGACAGACCCACCGGGGAGCTGTTTTTT
-	TRBJ1-2	-	TRBV29-1	CSVLQGFDGYTF	TGCAGCGTCCTACAGGGTTTCGATGGCTACACCTTC
-	TRBJ2-3	many	TRBV9	CASSAPKTEITDTQYF	TGTGCCAGCAGCGCCCCTAAGACAGAGATCACAGATACGCAGTATTTT
-	TRBJ2-3	many	TRBV6-1	CASSPGTPSTDTQYF	TGTGCCAGCAGCCCCGGGACACCCAGCACAGATACGCAGTATTTT
-	TRBJ2-5	many	TRBV5-1	CASSLAVTTQETQYF	TGCGCCAGCAGCTTGGCCGTGACAACCCAAGAGACCCAGTACTTC
TRBD2	TRBJ2-7	many	TRBV7-2	CASSLVSGSSYEQYF	TGTGCCAGCAGCTTGGTCAGCGGGAGCTCCTACGAGCAGTACTTC
-	TRBJ2-3	once	TRBV28	CASSLVSSTDTQYF	TGTGCCAGCAGTTTGGTATCTTCCACAGATACGCAGTATTTT
TRBD2	TRBJ2-1	few	TRBV15	CATSRYSGIEGNEQFF	TGTGCCACCAGCAGATATAGCGGGATTGAAGGGAATGAGCAGTTCTTC
-	TRBJ2-1	many	TRBV29-1	CSVDLVSYNEQFF	TGCAGCGTTGATTTAGTGTCCTACAATGAGCAGTTCTTC
TRBD2	TRBJ2-7	many	TRBV20-1	CSARGGGLFGQYF	TGCAGTGCTAGAGGGGGGGGTCTTTTCGGGCAGTACTTC
TRBD2	TRBJ2-3	-	TRBV2	CASRQSGRAGADTQYF	TGTGCCAGCAGACAAAGCGGGAGGGCCGGTGCAGATACGCAGTATTTT
TRBD2	TRBJ2-3	many	TRBV29-1	CSVEDGLVPDTQYF	TGCAGCGTTGAAGACGGACTAGTTCCAGATACGCAGTATTTT
TRBD1	TRBJ2-7	-	TRBV27	CASSPLGRGYLLYF	TGTGCCAGCAGCCCCCTTGGCAGGGGGTATCTGTTGTACTTC
-	TRBJ2-7	many	TRBV5-6	CASSLISDAYEQYF	TGTGCCAGCAGCTTAATTAGCGATGCCTACGAGCAGTACTTC
TRBD2	TRBJ2-1	-	TRBV2	CASSEGTSGSVDEQFF	TGTGCCAGCAGTGAAGGGACTAGCGGGAGTGTGGATGAGCAGTTCTTC
-	TRBJ2-3	many	TRBV12-3/TRBV12-4	CASTVLSTDTQYF	TGTGCCAGCACCGTTCTTAGCACAGATACGCAGTATTTT
-	TRBJ2-5	many	TRBV7-6	CASSLAGGGARETQYF	TGTGCCAGCAGCTTAGCGGGTGGCGGGGCGCGGGAGACCCAGTACTTC
-	TRBJ2-3	-	TRBV29-1	CSVSGTFRFGADTQYF	TGCAGCGTGTCCGGGACGTTTAGGTTCGGGGCAGATACGCAGTATTTT
TRBD2	TRBJ2-7	many	TRBV5-1	CASSRAGTSGTKIYEQYF	TGCGCCAGCAGCCGAGCCGGGACTAGCGGGACGAAGATCTACGAGCAGTACTTC
-	TRBJ2-7	many	TRBV5-1	CASSLGPGHLYEQYF	TGCGCCAGCAGCTTGGGACCGGGACATCTGTACGAGCAGTACTTC
-	TRBJ1-1	many	TRBV10-2	CASRRELGTEAFF	TGCGCCAGCAGACGGGAACTGGGGACTGAAGCTTTCTTT
TRBD1	TRBJ1-2	many	TRBV12-3/TRBV12-4	CASSTRDRDYGYTF	TGTGCCAGCAGTACCCGGGACAGAGACTATGGCTACACCTTC